The 27 T cell receptor beta chains below all came from one sample that was sequenced in a study of T cell clonality in common variable immunodeficiency. Repertoires were generated with immunoSEQ multiplex PCR, while TCRdb's copy carries only in-frame clones and drops some. The sample has 57,000 or so clones, none seen only once. The sequenced sample was peripheral blood mononuclear cells. Source of these receptors: a person between 18 and 75 years old in good health.

This clone has at least ten counts. The sequenced part of the CDR3 DNA is TGTGCCAGCTCACCATCAGACGGGGAG. Amino acid sequence: CASSPSDGE. The whole CDR3 sequence reads CASSPSDGELFF. The chain employs TRBV18 and TRBJ2-2; no firm D call. The CDR3 end lies 3 residues beyond the end of the read and is filled in from the germline J gene. CDR1 is KGHSH, CDR2 LQKENI, per germline. The V end lost 2 bases, the J end lost 7 bases, and 5 bases lay between the germline ends. The length of the CDR3 is 12 residues.

Notes on this clone: The CDR3 is cut off 3 residues early in the read; its end comes from the germline J gene. The chain combines TRBV4-2 with TRBJ2-7, with 8 bases lining up with TRBD1. CDR3 length: 17 amino acids. Germline CDR1 LGHNA, CDR2 YNFKEQ. The V and J ends lost 4 bases and 6 bases, in that order; junction bases with no gene match: 17. Partial CDR3 DNA: TGTGCCAGCAGCCGCCCGCAGGGGGCGGGCATTACGGTCGAG. This sequence encodes CASSRPQGAGITVE. In full, the CDR3 reads CASSRPQGAGITVEQYF.

At least ten counts were recorded for this clone. The read comes to an end 3 residues before the CDR3 does, leaving the germline J gene to fill in the end. The J gene is TRBJ1-5, the V gene TRBV20-1, with 8 bases fitting TRBD1. The CDR3 loop spans 14 amino acids. Trimming removed 1 base from V and 3 bases from J; junction bases left unmatched: 2. Germline-derived CDR1 and CDR2 are DFQATT and SNEGSKA (reference sequence). The CDR3 reads CSARGQGINQPQHF. Partial CDR3 DNA: TGCAGTGCTAGAGGACAGGGGATCAATCAGCCC.

About this clone itself: The read comes to an end 3 residues before the CDR3 does, leaving the germline J gene to fill in the end. This chain joins TRBV5-8 and TRBJ2-7; no firm D call. This CDR3 is built from 13 residues. From germline, CDR1 is SGHTS and CDR2 YDEGEE. The V end was cut by 0 bases, the J end by 1 base, with 5 bases between. The CDR3 region is CASSLAGSYEQYF. Incomplete CDR3 DNA: TGTGCCAGCAGCTTGGCCGGTTCCTACGAG.

In this sample, this clone turned up many times. The read is 3 residues too short to cover the CDR3 end, so that end is filled in from the germline J gene. The chain carries TRBV4-1 and TRBJ2-7; 9 bases fit TRBD2. The CDR3 consists of 16 residues. Germline V gene sequence: CDR1 MGHRA, CDR2 YSYEKL. The trim removed 0 bases at V and 3 bases at J, leaving 6 bases unmatched. The CDR3 region is CASSQDPTSGGYEQYF. Partial CDR3 DNA: TGCGCCAGCAGCCAAGATCCGACTAGCGGAGGCTACGAG.

A few counts support this clone. The read falls 3 residues short of the CDR3 end, and the missing part is taken from the germline J gene. The chain is built from TRBV10-2 and TRBJ1-1, with unresolved D. There are 13 residues in the CDR3. Deletions cut 4 bases from V and 2 bases from J, with 8 bases between. CDR1 is WSHSY and CDR2 is SAAADI in the germline V gene. Incomplete CDR3 DNA: TGCGCCAGCAGTGGGTCAGCTAACACTGAA. Translating it yields CASSGSANTE. The whole CDR3 is CASSGSANTEAFF.

This clone occurred a few times. With the read ending 3 residues before the CDR3 end, the germline J gene is used to fill in that end. The chain recombines TRBV10-2 with TRBJ2-1; the D gene is possibly TRBD2 (6 bases). Germline CDR1 WSHSY, CDR2 SAAADI. The CDR3 is made up of 17 amino acids. Trimming cost V 4 bases and J 4 bases, with 20 bases left between them. Incomplete CDR3 DNA: TGCGCCAGCAGTGCCCTACGGGGTGGGGGGTCGTACAATGAG. This encodes CASSALRGGGSYNE. The CDR3 reads in full as CASSALRGGGSYNEQFF.

The sample holds many counts of this clone. The CDR3 goes on 3 residues after the read ends, and that part is filled in from the germline J gene. The chain uses TRBV20-1 and TRBJ1-1, with a tentative D call TRBD1 (6 bases). V was cut by 6 bases and J by 4 bases, with 15 bases left in between. The CDR3 covers 13 residues. The germline V gene has CDR1 DFQATT and CDR2 SNEGSKA (reference sequence). CDR3 sequence reads: CSAAPGEGTEAFF. The CDR3 DNA, read in part, is TGCAGTGCAGCCCCAGGGGAGGGCACTGAA.

This clone was found many times. The sequence runs out 3 residues before the end of the CDR3; the remainder is reconstructed from the germline J gene. The chain carries TRBV10-3 and TRBJ2-1; TRBD2 agrees at 7 bases. The J segment lost 7 bases and the V segment lost 5 bases, leaving 11 bases of the junction unmatched. Looked up from germline, CDR1 is ENHRY and CDR2 is SYGVKD. The CDR3 length is 15 residues. The covered CDR3 bases are TGTGCCATCAGTAGTGAGGGAGGGGCCTGGAATGAG. Translated, it gives CAISSEGGAWNE. The entire CDR3 protein is CAISSEGGAWNEQFF.

This clone was recorded at least ten times. From the germline J gene comes the end of the CDR3, since the read stops 3 residues before it. The chain couples TRBV29-1 to TRBJ2-1; D unclear. Germline V gene sequence: CDR1 SQVTM, CDR2 ANQGSEA. The CDR3 contains 11 residues. Deletions cut 5 bases from V and 3 bases from J, with 5 bases between. The sequenced part of the CDR3 DNA is TGCAGCGTTTTCCTCTACAATGAG. Protein: CSVFLYNE. The whole CDR3 protein is CSVFLYNEQFF.

The table lists this clone with many counts. The sequenced part of the CDR3 DNA is TGTGCCAGCAGTCTGACAGGGGGCGATTATCAGCCC. Translation gives CASSLTGGDYQP. The whole CDR3 region reads CASSLTGGDYQPQHF. The chain is built from TRBV7-9 and TRBJ1-5; 10 nucleotides agree with TRBD1. The read finishes 3 residues shy of the CDR3 end, and the germline J gene is used to complete it. This CDR3 spans 15 amino acids. The V and J ends lost 6 bases and 5 bases, in that order; junction bases with no gene match: 7. Looked up from germline, CDR1 is SEHNR and CDR2 is FQNEAQ (reference sequence).

This clone was counted many times. The DNA ends 3 residues before the CDR3 does, and the rest of the CDR3 is filled in from the germline J gene. V is TRBV20-1 and J is TRBJ2-3; 7 bases line up with TRBD2. The V gene's germline CDR1 is DFQATT and CDR2 SNEGSKA (reference sequence). V trimming: 3 bases; J trimming: 0 bases; junction bases outside the gene matches: 3. This CDR3 has 14 amino acids. CDR3 protein: CSARPSGSTDTQYF. The CDR3 DNA, read in part, is TGCAGTGCTAGGCCTAGCGGAAGCACAGATACG.

This clone occurred many times. The read is 3 residues too short to cover the CDR3 end, so that end is filled in from the germline J gene. The chain is built from TRBV11-2 and TRBJ2-3; no clear D gene. Looked up from germline, CDR1 is SGHAT and CDR2 is FQNNGV. The V and J ends lost 1 base and 4 bases respectively, with 12 bases between them. CDR3 length equals 15 residues. CDR3 bases read: TGTGCCAGCAGCTTAGTGGCTAGTATACCAGATACG. It translates to CASSLVASIPDT. The entire CDR3 protein is CASSLVASIPDTQYF.

This clone was detected many times. The read ends 3 residues before the CDR3 terminus; that terminus is restored from the germline J gene. The chain has TRBV18 and TRBJ2-6; TRBD2 agrees at 12 bases. The CDR3 has 20 residues. Trimming at V came to 4 bases and at J to 0 bases, leaving 10 bases not matched to a gene. Germline V gene sequence: CDR1 KGHSH, CDR2 LQKENI. CDR3 DNA, as far as it was read: TGTGCCAGCTCACTGGCGCTACTAGCGGGAGGCAACTCTGGGGCCAACGTC. Translated: CASSLALLAGGNSGANV. The CDR3 as a whole reads CASSLALLAGGNSGANVLTF.

This clone was counted ten times or more. The read falls 3 residues short of the CDR3 end, and the missing part is taken from the germline J gene. The chain couples TRBV30 to TRBJ1-5; D is unclear. Per the germline V gene, CDR1 is GTSNPN and CDR2 is SVGIG (reference sequence). The CDR3 sequence is 14 residues long. The germline V and J ends were trimmed by 1 base and 4 bases, with 11 bases remaining between them. Incomplete CDR3 DNA: TGTGCCTGGAGTGCTACGGTCCTTAATCAGCCC. Translated, it gives CAWSATVLNQP. The complete CDR3 protein is CAWSATVLNQPQHF.

In its sample, this clone was seen many times. With the read ending 3 residues before the CDR3 end, the germline J gene is used to fill in that end. The rearrangement joins TRBV27 to TRBJ2-3, with 10 nucleotides matching TRBD2. This CDR3 region has 15 residues. Germline CDR1 reads MNHEY; CDR2 reads SMNVEV (reference sequence). The ends lost 2 bases at V and 1 base at J; junction bases unmatched: 0. The part of the CDR3 DNA that was read is TGTGCCAGCAGTTTAGGGACTAGCGGCACAGATACG. Translation gives CASSLGTSGTDT. The full CDR3 protein reads CASSLGTSGTDTQYF.

This clone appeared many times. The CDR3 end is not reached by the read, which stops 3 residues before it; the germline J gene fills it in. The chain links TRBV6-1 to TRBJ2-2, with D tentatively TRBD2 (6 bases). Germline CDR1 MNHNS, CDR2 SASEGT. The CDR3 totals 15 residues. Deletions cut 3 bases from V and 5 bases from J, with 13 bases between. The CDR3 protein is CASSEALAVTGELFF. The part of the CDR3 DNA that was read is TGTGCCAGCAGTGAGGCTTTAGCGGTTACCGGGGAG.

There are many counts of this clone. The read ends 3 residues before the CDR3 terminus; that terminus is restored from the germline J gene. The chain couples TRBV19 to TRBJ1-2; a possible D gene is TRBD1 (6 bases). Germline V gives CDR1 LNHDA, CDR2 SQIVND (reference sequence). The CDR3 runs to 15 residues. V gave up 0 bases and J gave up 6 bases, with 14 bases separating them. The covered CDR3 bases are TGTGCCAGTAGTATAGATCCAAGGGGGAGGAATGGC. This translates into CASSIDPRGRNG. The full-length CDR3 reads as CASSIDPRGRNGYTF.

This clone occurred many times. The sequenced fragment ends 3 residues before the CDR3 boundary, so the rest is inferred from the germline J gene. This chain connects TRBV20-1 to TRBJ2-7; no clear D. CDR3 length: 15 amino acids. The germline V and J ends were trimmed by 3 bases and 3 bases, with 18 bases remaining between them. The V gene's germline CDR1 is DFQATT and CDR2 SNEGSKA (reference sequence). CDR3 protein: CSASPLAETLYEQYF. Partial CDR3 DNA: TGCAGTGCTAGCCCCTTGGCGGAAACTCTCTACGAG.

This clone occurred many times. Read coverage stops 3 residues before the CDR3 terminus; the germline J gene supplies the remainder. The V gene is TRBV30, the J gene TRBJ1-1; 8 bases agree with TRBD1. Germline V lookup: CDR1 GTSNPN, CDR2 SVGIG (reference sequence). The CDR3 spans 15 residues. The V and J ends lost 1 base and 0 bases, in that order; junction bases with no gene match: 4. The sequenced part of the CDR3 DNA is TGTGCCTGGAGTGCCGGGACAGGAATGAACACTGAA. Encoded protein: CAWSAGTGMNTE. The whole CDR3 sequence is CAWSAGTGMNTEAFF. Variable domain in full (rest from reference TRBV30 and TRBJ1-1): SQTIHQWPATLVQPVGSPLSLECTVEGTSNPNLYWYRQAAGRGLQLLFYSVGIGQISSEVPQNLSASRPQDRQFILSSKKLLLSDSGFYLCAWSAGTGMNTEAFFGQGTRLTVV.

In its sample, this clone was seen many times. The read ends 3 residues before the CDR3 terminus; that terminus is restored from the germline J gene. V and J are TRBV4-1 and TRBJ2-5; TRBD2 matches 12 bases. The CDR3 consists of 15 residues. In germline, CDR1 is MGHRA, CDR2 YSYEKL. V gave up 5 bases and J gave up 2 bases; unmatched junction bases: 3. The CDR3 spells CASSGLAGIQETQYF. CDR3 DNA (partial): TGCGCCAGCAGCGGACTAGCGGGAATTCAAGAGACC.

Many counts were recorded for this clone. The observed sequence ends 3 residues before the CDR3 terminus, with the missing tail filled in from the germline J gene. The chain links TRBV10-3 to TRBJ2-1, with TRBD2 matching 11 bases. J was trimmed by 6 bases and V by 3 bases; bases with no gene match: 7. The CDR3 is made up of 16 amino acids. Germline-derived CDR1 and CDR2 are ENHRY and SYGVKD. The part of the CDR3 DNA that was read is TGTGCCATCAGTGAACTAGCGGGAGCCGTTTTCAATGAG. Protein sequence: CAISELAGAVFNE. The whole CDR3 sequence is CAISELAGAVFNEQFF.

This clone was detected ten times or more. The CDR3 is cut off 3 residues early in the read; its end comes from the germline J gene. The chain joins TRBV11-2 to TRBJ2-4, with D possibly matching TRBD1 (6 bases). The CDR3 extends over 15 amino acids. The V end lost 4 bases, the J end lost 1 base, and 11 bases lay between the germline ends. CDR1 SGHAT and CDR2 FQNNGV come from the germline V gene. CDR3 DNA, as far as it was read: TGTGCCAGCAGCTCTTCCAGGGGTGCCAAAAACATT. Translation: CASSSSRGAKNI. The entire CDR3 sequence reads CASSSSRGAKNIQYF.

Details on this clone: The read ends 3 residues early relative to the CDR3; the germline J gene fills the gap. V usage is TRBV5-1 and J usage is TRBJ2-1; no clear D gene. V dropped 0 bases and J dropped 5 bases, with 12 bases sitting between them. The CDR3 is 15 residues long. Germline assignment: CDR1 SGHRS and CDR2 YFSETQ. The CDR3 loop reads CASSLVALRDNEQFF. CDR3 bases read: TGCGCCAGCAGCTTGGTTGCCCTAAGGGACAATGAG.

This clone was picked up many times. From the germline J gene comes the end of the CDR3, since the read stops 3 residues before it. The chain combines TRBV5-4 with TRBJ2-5; tentatively, D is TRBD2 (5 bases). The length of the CDR3 is 14 residues. Looked up from germline, CDR1 is SGHNT and CDR2 is YYREEE (reference sequence). Trimming removed 1 base at V and 3 bases at J, with 10 bases between. Partial CDR3 DNA: TGTGCCAGCAGCTTGAATACGGGGAAAGAGACC. Its translation: CASSLNTGKET. The whole CDR3 sequence is CASSLNTGKETQYF.

In this sample, this clone turned up many times. The read ends 3 residues early relative to the CDR3; the germline J gene fills the gap. V is TRBV30 and J is TRBJ1-6; 7 positions match TRBD1. The V gene end was trimmed by 2 bases and the J gene end by 7 bases; junction bases not matched to a gene: 5. This CDR3 has 14 amino acids. Germline assignment: CDR1 GTSNPN and CDR2 SVGIG (reference sequence). Partial CDR3 DNA: TGTGCCTGGAGTCCGGGACAGATCAATTCACCC. Protein sequence: CAWSPGQINSP. The CDR3 in its entirety is CAWSPGQINSPLHF.

This clone has a count of ten or more. The read ends 3 residues before the CDR3 terminus; that terminus is restored from the germline J gene. The rearrangement links TRBV5-5 to TRBJ2-5, with a weak D call TRBD1 (6 bases). CDR1 SGHKS and CDR2 YYEKEE come from the germline V gene (reference sequence). This CDR3 is built from 15 residues. Trimming shortened V by 3 bases and J by 5 bases, and 17 bases separated the two germline ends. CDR3 region: CASSYPSQGGETQYF. The CDR3 DNA, read in part, is TGTGCCAGCAGCTACCCGTCACAGGGTGGTGAGACC.